This note documents a single T cell receptor (beta chain) sequence. This receptor's antigen is unknown. Mismatch with germline at one junction end may stem from a read error. The donors were roughly 38 Caucasian individuals from Russia, aged roughly 6 to 100 years, who were systemically healthy. Around 10 milliliters of peripheral blood were collected from each donor into EDTA-treated Vacutainer tubes. Ficoll-Paque density-gradient centrifugation was used to isolate PBMCs, with at least 7 million obtained per sample. Trizol reagent was used to extract total RNA from the PBMCs, yielding at least 5.5 micrograms per sample. For every donor, an aliquot of PBMCs went through flow cytometry to measure the percentages of naive CD45RAhigh/CD27high T cells. This sample was taken from a study of blood T cells in healthy people across ages (dated by TCRdb to between 2015 and 2017). For the study in its entirety: In model experiments, roughly one uniquely barcoded TCR beta cDNA molecule per two T cells was captured by template switching. Age-related changes in TCR beta repertoire diversity were measured in the study by deep sequencing normalized with unique cDNA molecular identifiers. For two donors (one aged 18 to 30 and one aged 80 or older), the study analyzed two additional independent replicas of 1 million unique cDNA reads from the same blood draw. Donors were grouped into four age groups: young (average approximately 15 years), middle-aged (approximately 41), aged (around 66) and long-lived (roughly 80).

From cysteine to phenylalanine, the CDR3 is 14 amino acids long. Only CDR3 DNA is held: 42 bases, read in frame from base 1. Based on the germline V gene (reference sequence), the CDR1 and CDR2 sequences are DFQATT and SNEGSKA. Library prep was done by 5' RACE. The instrument was an Illumina HiSeq 2500. A second PCR of about 6 to 11 cycles was performed with a sample-barcoded 5' primer and a J-beta primer mix. Each TCR beta cDNA molecule received a unique molecular identifier from a template-switch 5' adaptor carrying 12 random nucleotides. Each sample yielded at least 3 million CDR3-containing paired-end reads. First-strand cDNA was synthesized from all RNA with the Mint cDNA synthesis kit, primed by a TRBC-specific oligonucleotide. Following uracil-DNA glycosylase treatment, a first 18-cycle PCR with universal primers M1SS and BC2_uni_R was performed on all cDNA. The original methods were these. Each sample was normalized by randomly selecting 1 million high-quality reads, each carrying a distinct molecular identifier. Reads with shared molecular identifiers were discarded instead of being binned into consensus sequences. CDR3 identification, clonotype clustering and error correction used MiTCR with a Q25 quality threshold and the strictest error-elimination algorithm. A nonparametric unseen species model using Euler transformation provided a lower-bound estimate of total TCR beta diversity. The public reads were run again by TCRdb, first through fastp at Q25 and then through MiXCR, and only productive beta chains were kept. Identical CDR3 proteins give one entry, which carries the most common genes and DNA. These V and J calls are TCRdb output, not the study's own analysis. The sample profile shows 750,000 to 1,000,000 distinct CDR3 sequences; just under 30% of them were found once. The top ten clones comprise 10% to 13% of the sample.

Overall study results and their limits: Donor CMV infection status was unknown, potentially confounding age-related changes in expanded clonotypes. The percentage of naive T cells measured by flow cytometry correlated strongly with observed TCR beta diversity. Compared with the aged group, more naive CD4+ T cells, fewer expanded clones and increased TCR diversity were shown by the long-lived group, suggesting age selection. Bulk unsorted PBMC profiling prevented conclusive comparison of naive and antigen-experienced compartments. Estimates of total diversity from one million sequenced T cells were regarded as lower bounds and underestimates. As age increased, observed TCR beta diversity per million T cells dropped in a roughly linear way, and a significant reduction was already evident by age approximately 40.

The same sample was also studied in work on T cells of mothers and their children. That second publication adds: Donors were nine systemically healthy Caucasian individuals: three mothers and their six children. cDNA synthesis used all of the extracted RNA, with roughly 1.5 ug of RNA in each 15 ul reaction. Sample barcodes and 2-4 random nucleotides were added via the M1S primer in the second PCR. Over 8 million TCR beta CDR3 reads were obtained for each mother, and 2.7 million or so reads were obtained for each child. In both related and unrelated pairs, thymic selection shapes the output of TCR recombination in a similar way, with inherited differences having only a minor effect. Normalized repertoire overlap was always found to be slightly, but never significantly, higher in related mother-child pairs than in unrelated mother-child pairs. Persistent microchimeric T cell clones were not detected, at a sensitivity of around 95 clones per million clonotypes. To look for features that set related mother-child pairs apart from unrelated individuals, the researchers ran deep NGS to compare the TCR beta repertoires of mothers and children. Mothers averaged about 40 +/- 4 years of age and children averaged approximately 12 +/- 4 years. After adapter ligation with NEBNext reagents, the libraries were sequenced on Illumina HiSeq 2000 with 100+100 nt paired-end reads. To prevent cross-contamination, the mother and child libraries were prepared one month apart and sequenced in separate runs. Between 500,000 and 2,000,000 distinct TCR beta clonotypes were identified per donor. Naive TCR beta clonotypes were estimated from low-frequency clonotypes matched to each donor's FACS-determined naive share, without sorting.

The chain is encoded by TRBV20-1 joined to TRBJ2-2; the best D guess is TRBD1, with 5 bases matching. The sequenced sample consisted of blood. This TCR was sampled from a woman in her forties in good health. In nucleotides, the sequence is TGCAGTGTGGGGCGCCCGGCAGCCGCCGGAGAGCTGTTTTTT. It specifies CSVGRPAAAGELFF.